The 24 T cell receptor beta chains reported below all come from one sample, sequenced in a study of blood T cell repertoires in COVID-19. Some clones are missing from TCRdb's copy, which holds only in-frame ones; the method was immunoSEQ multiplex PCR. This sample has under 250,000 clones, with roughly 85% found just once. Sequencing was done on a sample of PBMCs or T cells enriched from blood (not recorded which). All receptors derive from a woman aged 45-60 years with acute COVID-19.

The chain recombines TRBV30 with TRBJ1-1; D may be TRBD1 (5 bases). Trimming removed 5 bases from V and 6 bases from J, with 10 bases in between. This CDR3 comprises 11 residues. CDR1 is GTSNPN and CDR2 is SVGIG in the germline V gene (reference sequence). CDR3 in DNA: TGTGCCTGGGCGGGGACTTCTGAAGCTTTCTTT. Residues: CAWAGTSEAFF.

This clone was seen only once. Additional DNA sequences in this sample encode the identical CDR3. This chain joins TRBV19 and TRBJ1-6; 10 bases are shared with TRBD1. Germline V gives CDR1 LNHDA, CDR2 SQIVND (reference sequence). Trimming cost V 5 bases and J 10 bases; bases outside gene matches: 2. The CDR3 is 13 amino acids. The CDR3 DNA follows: TGTGCCAGTAGTGGGACAGGGGACTCACCCCTCCACTTT. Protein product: CASSGTGDSPLHF.

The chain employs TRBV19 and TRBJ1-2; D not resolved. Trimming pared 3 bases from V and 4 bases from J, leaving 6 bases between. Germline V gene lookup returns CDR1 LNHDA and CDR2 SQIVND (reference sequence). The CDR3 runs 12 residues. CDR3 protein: CASSMEIYGYTF. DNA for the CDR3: TGTGCCAGTAGTATGGAGATCTATGGCTACACCTTC.

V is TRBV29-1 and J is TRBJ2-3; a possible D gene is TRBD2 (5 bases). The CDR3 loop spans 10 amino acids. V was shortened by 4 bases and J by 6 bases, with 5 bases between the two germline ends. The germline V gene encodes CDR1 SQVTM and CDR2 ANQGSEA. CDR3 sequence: CSVGGDTQYF. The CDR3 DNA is TGCAGCGTTGGCGGGGATACGCAGTATTTT.

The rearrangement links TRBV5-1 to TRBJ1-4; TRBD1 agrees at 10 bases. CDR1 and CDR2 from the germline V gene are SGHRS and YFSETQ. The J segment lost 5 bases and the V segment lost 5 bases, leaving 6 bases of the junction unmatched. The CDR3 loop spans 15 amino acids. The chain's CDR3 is CASRLRQGANEKLFF. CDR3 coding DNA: TGCGCCAGCAGACTCCGACAGGGGGCGAATGAAAAACTGTTTTTT. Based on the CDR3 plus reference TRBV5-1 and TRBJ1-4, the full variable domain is KAGVTQTPRYLIKTRGQQVTLSCSPISGHRSVSWYQQTPGQGLQFLFEYFSETQRNKGNFPGRFSGRQFSNSRSEMNVSTLELGDSALYLCASRLRQGANEKLFFGSGTQLSVL.

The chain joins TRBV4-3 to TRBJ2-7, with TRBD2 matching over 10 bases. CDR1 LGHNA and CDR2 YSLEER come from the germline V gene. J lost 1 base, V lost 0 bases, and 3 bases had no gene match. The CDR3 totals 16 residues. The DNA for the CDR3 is TGCGCCAGCAGCCAAGACCGGACTAGCGGTTCCTACGAGCAGTACTTC. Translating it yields CASSQDRTSGSYEQYF.

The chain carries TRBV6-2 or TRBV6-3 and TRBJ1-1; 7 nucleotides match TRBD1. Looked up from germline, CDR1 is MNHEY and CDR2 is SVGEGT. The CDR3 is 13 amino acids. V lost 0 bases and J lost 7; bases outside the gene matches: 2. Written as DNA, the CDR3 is TGTGCCAGCAGTTACTCGACAGGGTTTGAAGCTTTCTTT. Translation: CASSYSTGFEAFF.

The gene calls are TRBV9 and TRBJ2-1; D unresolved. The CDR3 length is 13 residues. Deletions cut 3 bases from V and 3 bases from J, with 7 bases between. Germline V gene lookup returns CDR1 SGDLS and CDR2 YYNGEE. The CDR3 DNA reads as TGTGCCAGCAGCGGGGCCCGCTACAATGAGCAGTTCTTC. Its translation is CASSGARYNEQFF.

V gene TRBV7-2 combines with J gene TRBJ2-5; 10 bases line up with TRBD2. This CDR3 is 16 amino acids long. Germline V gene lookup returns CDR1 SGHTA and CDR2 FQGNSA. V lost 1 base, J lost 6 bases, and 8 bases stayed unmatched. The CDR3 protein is CASSLVSGGALKTQYF. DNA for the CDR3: TGTGCCAGCAGCTTAGTGAGCGGGGGGGCTCTGAAGACCCAGTACTTC.

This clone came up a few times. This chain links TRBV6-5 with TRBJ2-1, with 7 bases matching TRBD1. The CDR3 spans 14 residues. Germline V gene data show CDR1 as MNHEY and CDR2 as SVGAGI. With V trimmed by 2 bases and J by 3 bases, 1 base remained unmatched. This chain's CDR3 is CASSYGTDYNEQFF. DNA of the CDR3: TGTGCCAGCAGTTACGGGACAGACTACAATGAGCAGTTCTTC.

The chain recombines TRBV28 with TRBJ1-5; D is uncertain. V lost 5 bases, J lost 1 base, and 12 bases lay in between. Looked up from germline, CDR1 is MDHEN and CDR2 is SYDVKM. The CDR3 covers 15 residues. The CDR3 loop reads CASSAGGGSNQPQHF. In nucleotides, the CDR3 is TGTGCCAGCAGTGCGGGTGGTGGAAGCAATCAGCCCCAGCATTTT. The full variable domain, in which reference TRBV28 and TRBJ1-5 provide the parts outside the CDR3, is DVKVTQSSRYLVKRTGEKVFLECVQDMDHENMFWYRQDPGLGLRLIYFSYDVKMKEKGDIPEGYSVSREKKERFSLILESASTNQTSMYLCASSAGGGSNQPQHFGDGTRLSIL.

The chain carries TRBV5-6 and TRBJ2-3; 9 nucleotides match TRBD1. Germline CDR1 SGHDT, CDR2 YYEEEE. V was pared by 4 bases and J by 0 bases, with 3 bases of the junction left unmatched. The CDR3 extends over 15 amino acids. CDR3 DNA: TGTGCCAGCAGCCCACAGGGGGCAAGCACAGATACGCAGTATTTT. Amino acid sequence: CASSPQGASTDTQYF.

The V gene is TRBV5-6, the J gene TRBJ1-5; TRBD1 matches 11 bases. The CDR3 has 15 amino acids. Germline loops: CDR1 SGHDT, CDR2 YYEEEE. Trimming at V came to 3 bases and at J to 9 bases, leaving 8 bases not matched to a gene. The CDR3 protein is CASSYGTGGFRPQHF. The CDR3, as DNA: TGTGCCAGCAGCTACGGGACAGGGGGTTTTCGGCCCCAGCATTTT.

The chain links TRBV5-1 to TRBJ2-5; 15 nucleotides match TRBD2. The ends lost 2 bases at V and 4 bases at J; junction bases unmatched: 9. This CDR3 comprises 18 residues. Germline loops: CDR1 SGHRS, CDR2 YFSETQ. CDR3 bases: TGCGCCAGCAGCTTTGGACTAGCGGGGGGGCAAGCGGCAGAGACCCAGTACTTC. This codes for CASSFGLAGGQAAETQYF.

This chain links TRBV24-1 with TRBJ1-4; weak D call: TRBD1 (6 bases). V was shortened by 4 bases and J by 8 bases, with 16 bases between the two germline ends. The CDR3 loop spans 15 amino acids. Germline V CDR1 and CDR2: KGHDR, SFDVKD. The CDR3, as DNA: TGTGCCACCAGTGAATACAGGGTCATTCGAGAAAAACTGTTTTTT. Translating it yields CATSEYRVIREKLFF.

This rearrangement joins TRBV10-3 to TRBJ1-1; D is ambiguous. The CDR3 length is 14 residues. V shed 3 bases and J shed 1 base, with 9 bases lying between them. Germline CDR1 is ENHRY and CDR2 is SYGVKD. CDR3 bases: TGTGCCATCAGTGAACGGGAATGGAACACTGAAGCTTTCTTT. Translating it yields CAISEREWNTEAFF.

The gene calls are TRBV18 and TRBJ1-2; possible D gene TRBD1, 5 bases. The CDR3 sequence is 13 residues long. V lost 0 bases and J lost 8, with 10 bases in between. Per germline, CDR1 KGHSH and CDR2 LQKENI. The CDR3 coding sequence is TGTGCCAGCTCACCACCCAGGGATGGGGGCTACACCTTC. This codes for CASSPPRDGGYTF.

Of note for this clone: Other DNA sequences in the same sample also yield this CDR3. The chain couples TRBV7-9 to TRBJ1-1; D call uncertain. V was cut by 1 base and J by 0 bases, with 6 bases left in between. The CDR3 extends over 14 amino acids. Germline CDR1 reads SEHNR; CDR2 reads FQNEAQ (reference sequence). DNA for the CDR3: TGTGCCAGCAGCTTAGGGCAGTTGAACACTGAAGCTTTCTTT. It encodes CASSLGQLNTEAFF.

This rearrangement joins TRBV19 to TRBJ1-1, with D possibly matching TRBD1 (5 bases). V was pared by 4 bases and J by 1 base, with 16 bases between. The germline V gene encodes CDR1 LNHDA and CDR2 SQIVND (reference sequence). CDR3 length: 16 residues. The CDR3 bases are TGTGCCAGTAGTACAATTGGCAGGGTATGGAACACTGAAGCTTTCTTT. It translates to CASSTIGRVWNTEAFF. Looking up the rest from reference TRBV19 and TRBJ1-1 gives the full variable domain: DGGITQSPKYLFRKEGQNVTLSCEQNLNHDAMYWYRQDPGQGLRLIYYSQIVNDFQKGDIAEGYSVSREKKESFPLTVTSAQKNPTAFYLCASSTIGRVWNTEAFFGQGTRLTVV.

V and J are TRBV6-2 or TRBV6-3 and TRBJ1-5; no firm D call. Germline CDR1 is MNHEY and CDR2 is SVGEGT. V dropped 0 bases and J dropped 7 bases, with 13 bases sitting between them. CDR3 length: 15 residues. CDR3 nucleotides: TGTGCCAGCAGTTACTCGGGAGGGAAGGGCCAGCCCCAGCATTTT. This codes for CASSYSGGKGQPQHF.

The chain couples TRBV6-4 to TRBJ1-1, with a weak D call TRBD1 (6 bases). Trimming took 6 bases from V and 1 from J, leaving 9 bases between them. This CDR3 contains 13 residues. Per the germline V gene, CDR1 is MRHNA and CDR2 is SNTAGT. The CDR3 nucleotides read TGTGCCAGCAGAGGGGGTGAGAACACTGAAGCTTTCTTT. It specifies CASRGGENTEAFF.

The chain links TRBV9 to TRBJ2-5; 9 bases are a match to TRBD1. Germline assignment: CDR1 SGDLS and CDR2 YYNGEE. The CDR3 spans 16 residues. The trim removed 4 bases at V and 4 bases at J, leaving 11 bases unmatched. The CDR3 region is CASSPSSGTGLETQYF. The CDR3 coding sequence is TGTGCCAGCAGCCCGAGTTCGGGGACAGGGTTAGAGACCCAGTACTTC.

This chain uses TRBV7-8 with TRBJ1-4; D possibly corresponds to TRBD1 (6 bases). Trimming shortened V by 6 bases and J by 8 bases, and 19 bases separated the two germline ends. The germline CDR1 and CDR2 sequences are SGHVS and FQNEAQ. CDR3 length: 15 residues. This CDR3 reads CASSFGGQGREKLFF. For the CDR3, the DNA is TGTGCCAGCAGTTTTGGGGGCCAGGGTCGGGAAAAACTGTTTTTT.

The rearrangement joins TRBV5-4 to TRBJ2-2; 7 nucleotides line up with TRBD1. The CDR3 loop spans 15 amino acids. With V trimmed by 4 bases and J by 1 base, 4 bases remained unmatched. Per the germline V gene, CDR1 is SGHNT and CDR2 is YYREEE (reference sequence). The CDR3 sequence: CASSLGTENTGELFF. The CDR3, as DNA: TGTGCCAGCAGCCTCGGGACAGAGAACACCGGGGAGCTGTTTTTT.